Listed here are 4 T cell receptor beta chains from one sample, sequenced in a study of CD8 T cells in ankylosing spondylitis. TCRdb re-called the 5' RACE reads with MiXCR, one entry per CDR3 protein. The table includes roughly 150,000 distinct CDR3 sequences, around a third detected once. Specimen: synovial fluid, either unsorted or a sorted T cell fraction (not recorded which). Receptor source: a male donor with ankylosing spondylitis.

This clonotype was counted ten times or more. This chain uses TRBV9 with TRBJ1-2; D may be TRBD1 (6 bases). The V gene lost 3 bases and the J gene lost 2 bases, with 14 bases spanning the gap. The germline gives CDR1 SGDLS, CDR2 YYNGEE. CDR3 length: 15 amino acids. The CDR3: CASSATTGRNYGYTF. The DNA for the CDR3 is TGTGCCAGCAGCGCTACAACAGGGCGCAACTATGGCTACACCTTC. Combining the CDR3 with reference TRBV9 and TRBJ1-2 gives the whole variable domain DSGVTQTPKHLITATGQRVTLRCSPRSGDLSVYWYQQSLDQGLQFLIQYYNGEERAKGNILERFSAQQFPDLHSELNLSSLELGDSALYFCASSATTGRNYGYTFGSGTRLTVV.

There are a few counts of this clonotype. The chain links TRBV12-3 or TRBV12-4 to TRBJ1-5; tentatively, D is TRBD1 (6 bases). The CDR3 loop spans 14 amino acids. V was shortened by 6 bases and J by 2 bases, with 11 bases between the two germline ends. CDR3 region: CASSAQGRNQPQHF. The CDR3 DNA sequence: TGTGCCAGCAGCGCACAGGGTCGCAATCAGCCCCAGCATTTT.

At least ten counts were recorded for this clonotype. The chain recombines TRBV29-1 with TRBJ1-2; TRBD1 agrees at 9 bases. The CDR3 is 11 residues long. The V segment lost 6 bases and the J segment 8 bases; nucleotides outside the gene matches: 4. CDR1 and CDR2 (germline): SQVTM, ANQGSEA. CDR3 nucleotide sequence: TGCAGCGTACAGGGGGCCGGGGGCTACACCTTC. Its protein is CSVQGAGGYTF.

The chain employs TRBV20-1 and TRBJ2-3; the D is unclear. From germline, CDR1 is DFQATT and CDR2 SNEGSKA (reference sequence). The ends were cut back, 3 bases at V and 1 base at J, with 5 bases in the middle. The CDR3 runs 12 residues. CDR3 DNA: TGCAGTGCTAGTAAGGGCACAGATACGCAGTATTTT. Protein: CSASKGTDTQYF.